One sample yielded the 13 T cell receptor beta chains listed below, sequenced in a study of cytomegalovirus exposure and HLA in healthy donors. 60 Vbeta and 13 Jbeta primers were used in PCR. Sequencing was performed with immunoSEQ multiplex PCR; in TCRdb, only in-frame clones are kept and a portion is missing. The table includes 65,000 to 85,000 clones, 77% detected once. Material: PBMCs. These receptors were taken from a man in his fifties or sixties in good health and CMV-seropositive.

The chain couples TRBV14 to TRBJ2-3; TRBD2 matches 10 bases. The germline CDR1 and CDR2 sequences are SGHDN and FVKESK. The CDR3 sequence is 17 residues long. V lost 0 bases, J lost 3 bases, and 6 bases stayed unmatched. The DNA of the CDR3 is TGTGCCAGCAGCCAAGAATGGAGTAGCGGGAGGACAGATACGCAGTATTTT. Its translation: CASSQEWSSGRTDTQYF.

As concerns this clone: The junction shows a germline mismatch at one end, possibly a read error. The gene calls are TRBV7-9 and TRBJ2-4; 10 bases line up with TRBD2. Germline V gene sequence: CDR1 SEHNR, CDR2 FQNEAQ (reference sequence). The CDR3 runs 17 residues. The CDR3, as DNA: TGTGCCAGCAGCTTGGCCGGACTAGCGGCTCCCAAAAACAGTCAGTACTTC. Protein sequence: CASSLAGLAAPKNSQYF.

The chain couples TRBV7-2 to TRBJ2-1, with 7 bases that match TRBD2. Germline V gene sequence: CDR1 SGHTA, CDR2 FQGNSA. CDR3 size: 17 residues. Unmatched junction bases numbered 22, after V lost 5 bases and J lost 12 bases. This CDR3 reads CASSLLQGGSTTTGQFF. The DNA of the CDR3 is TGTGCCAGCAGCCTACTTCAGGGCGGGAGTACAACTACAGGGCAGTTCTTC.

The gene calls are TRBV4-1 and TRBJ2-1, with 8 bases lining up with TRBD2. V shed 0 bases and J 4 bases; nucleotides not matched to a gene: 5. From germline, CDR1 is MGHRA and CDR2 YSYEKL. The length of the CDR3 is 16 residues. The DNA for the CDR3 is TGCGCCAGCAGCCAAGATCGGCTAGCGGGTTACAATGAGCAGTTCTTC. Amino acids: CASSQDRLAGYNEQFF.

CDR3 sequence: CASSLARTSGILTQYF. The CDR3 DNA is TGCGCCAGCAGCTTGGCACGGACTAGCGGGATCCTGACCCAGTACTTC. J is TRBJ2-5 and V is TRBV5-1, with TRBD2 matching 12 bases. Unmatched junction bases numbered 7, after V lost 0 bases and J lost 7 bases. The CDR3 is made up of 16 amino acids. Germline CDR1 reads SGHRS; CDR2 reads YFSETQ.

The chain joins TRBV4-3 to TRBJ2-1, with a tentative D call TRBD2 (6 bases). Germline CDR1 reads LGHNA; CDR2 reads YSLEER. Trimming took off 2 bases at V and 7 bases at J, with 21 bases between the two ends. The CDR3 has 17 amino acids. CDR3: CASSQSSGTGGYNEQFF. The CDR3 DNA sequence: TGCGCCAGCAGCCAATCGTCCGGGACTGGGGGGTATAATGAGCAGTTCTTC.

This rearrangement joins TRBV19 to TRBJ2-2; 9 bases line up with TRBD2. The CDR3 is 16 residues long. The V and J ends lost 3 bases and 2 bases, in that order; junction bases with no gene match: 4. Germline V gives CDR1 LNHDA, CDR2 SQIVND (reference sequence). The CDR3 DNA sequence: TGTGCCAGTAGTATCCCGGGACTAGCAAACACCGGGGAGCTGTTTTTT. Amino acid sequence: CASSIPGLANTGELFF.

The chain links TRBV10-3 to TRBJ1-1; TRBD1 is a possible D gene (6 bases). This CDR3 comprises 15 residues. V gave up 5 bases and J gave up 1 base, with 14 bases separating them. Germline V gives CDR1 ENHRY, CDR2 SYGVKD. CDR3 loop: CAISPQTGTNTEAFF. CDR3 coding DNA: TGTGCCATCAGTCCTCAAACAGGGACGAACACTGAAGCTTTCTTT.

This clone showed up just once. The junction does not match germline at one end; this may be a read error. The CDR3 sequence: CSSSLHRDSKRDEQFF. In DNA form, the CDR3 reads TGTTCCAGCAGCTTGCACCGGGACTCCAAAAGGGATGAGCAGTTCTTC. The chain links TRBV7-9 to TRBJ2-1; D may be TRBD2 (6 bases). The CDR3 is made up of 16 amino acids. Germline CDR1 SEHNR, CDR2 FQNEAQ (reference sequence). Supplemented by reference TRBV7-9 and TRBJ2-1, the full variable domain reads DTGVSQNPRHKITKRGQNVTFRCDPISEHNRLYWYRQTLGQGPEFLTYFQNEAQLEKSRLLSDRFSAERPKGSFSTLEIQRTEQGDSAMYLCSSSLHRDSKRDEQFFGPGTRLTVL.

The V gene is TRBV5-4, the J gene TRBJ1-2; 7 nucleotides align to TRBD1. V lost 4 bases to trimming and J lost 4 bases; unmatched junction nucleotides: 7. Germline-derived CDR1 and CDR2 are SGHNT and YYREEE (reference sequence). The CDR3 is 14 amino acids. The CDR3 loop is CASSPGQDRYGYTF. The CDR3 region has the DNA TGTGCCAGCAGCCCCGGACAGGATCGCTATGGCTACACCTTC.

DNA for the CDR3: TGTGCCAGCAGTGACCTCGACTCCGGGACAGTCTATGGCTACACCTTC. Translated: CASSDLDSGTVYGYTF. The rearrangement joins TRBV6-1 to TRBJ1-2; 7 positions match TRBD1. Trimming took 3 bases from V and 4 from J; bases not matched to a gene: 11. The CDR3 totals 16 residues. Germline values: CDR1 MNHNS, CDR2 SASEGT.

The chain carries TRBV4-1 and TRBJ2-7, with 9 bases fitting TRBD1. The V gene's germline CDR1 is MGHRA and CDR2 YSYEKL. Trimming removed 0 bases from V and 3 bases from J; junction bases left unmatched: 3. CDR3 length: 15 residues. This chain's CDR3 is CASSQDLGQGYEQYF. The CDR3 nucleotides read TGCGCCAGCAGCCAAGATTTGGGACAGGGCTACGAGCAGTACTTC.

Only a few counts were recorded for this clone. CDR3 in amino acids: CASSYLGASSYNEQFF. The CDR3 DNA sequence: TGTGCCAGCAGCTACCTGGGGGCTAGCTCCTACAATGAGCAGTTCTTC. The V call is TRBV5-4, the J call TRBJ2-1; possible D gene TRBD1, 6 bases. The V gene lost 3 bases and the J gene lost 0 bases, with 13 bases spanning the gap. The CDR3 consists of 16 residues. Per the germline V gene, CDR1 is SGHNT and CDR2 is YYREEE (reference sequence). The entire variable domain, with the rest obtained from reference TRBV5-4 and TRBJ2-1, is as follows: ETGVTQSPTHLIKTRGQQVTLRCSSQSGHNTVSWYQQALGQGPQFIFQYYREEENGRGNFPPRFSGLQFPNYSSELNVNALELDDSALYLCASSYLGASSYNEQFFGPGTRLTVL.